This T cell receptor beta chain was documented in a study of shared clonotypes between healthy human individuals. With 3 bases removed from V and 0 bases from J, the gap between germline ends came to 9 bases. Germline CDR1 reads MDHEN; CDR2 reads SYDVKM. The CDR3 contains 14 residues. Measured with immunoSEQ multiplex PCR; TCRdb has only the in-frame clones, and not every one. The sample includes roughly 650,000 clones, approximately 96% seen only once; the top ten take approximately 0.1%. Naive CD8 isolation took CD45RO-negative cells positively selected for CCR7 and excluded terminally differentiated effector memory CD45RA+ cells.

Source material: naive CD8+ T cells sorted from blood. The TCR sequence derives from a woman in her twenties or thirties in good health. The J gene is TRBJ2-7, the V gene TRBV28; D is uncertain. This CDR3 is CASSLGPYSYEQYF. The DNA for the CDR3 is TGTGCCAGCAGTTTGGGTCCTTACTCCTACGAGCAGTACTTC.